This TCR beta chain was recorded in a study of blood T cell repertoires in COVID-19. Study at large: Sites across the United States, Italy and Spain contributed samples from acute and convalescent COVID-19. Sample material is recorded as cDNA or gDNA derived from T cells, B-cell-depleted T cells, or PBMCs.

TCRdb's table, derived via immunoSEQ multiplex PCR, lists solely in-frame clones and lacks some. This table has some 300,000 clones, about 90% appearing once. The CDR3 runs to 13 residues. Patients of the Seattle cohort, enrolled during active infection, were followed longitudinally. The source is a woman between 45 and 65 years old with COVID-19, enrolled during active disease. The specimen was peripheral blood. The genes are TRBV21-1 and TRBJ2-3; the D call TRBD2 from the table was never checked on the DNA. TRBV21-1 is flagged as a pseudogene. The CDR3 DNA reads TGTGCCCCTATCAGCGGAACCACAGATACGCAGTATTTT. As protein: CAPISGTTDTQYF.